The present TCR beta chain was sequenced within a study of beta chain features in type 1 diabetes. Study-wide background: In all, around 110,000,000 sorted cells from all samples were analyzed.

Study outcomes and limitations: The VDJ junctions of type 1 diabetes patients carried fewer insertions and more deletions. For Type 1 diabetes patients, all four CD4+ subsets carried TCRB CDR3s that were moderately but significantly shorter.

Notes on this clone: What it binds is unknown.

Blood was collected once per donor into heparin, averaging roughly 110 mL. Of the isolated RNA, all was reverse transcribed, and so the sequenced material was expressed TCRB transcripts. Data came from immunoSEQ multiplex PCR; TCRdb stores just in-frame clones and leaves some out. The repertoire consists of some 350,000 clones, with 8% to 10% occurring once and the leading ten covering over 0.45%. Per germline, CDR1 SGHAT and CDR2 FQNNGV. Trimming took off 4 bases at V and 2 bases at J, with 20 bases between the two ends. CDR3 length equals 18 residues. The receptor was derived from a man aged 25-40 years with type 1 diabetes. Sequencing input: central memory CD4+ T cells from blood. This chain links TRBV11-2 with TRBJ2-2; a possible D gene is TRBD1 (6 bases). The CDR3 sequence is CASSSIFTGHQNTGELFF. The CDR3 DNA sequence: TGTGCCAGCAGCTCTATCTTCACGGGACACCAAAACACCGGGGAGCTGTTTTTT.